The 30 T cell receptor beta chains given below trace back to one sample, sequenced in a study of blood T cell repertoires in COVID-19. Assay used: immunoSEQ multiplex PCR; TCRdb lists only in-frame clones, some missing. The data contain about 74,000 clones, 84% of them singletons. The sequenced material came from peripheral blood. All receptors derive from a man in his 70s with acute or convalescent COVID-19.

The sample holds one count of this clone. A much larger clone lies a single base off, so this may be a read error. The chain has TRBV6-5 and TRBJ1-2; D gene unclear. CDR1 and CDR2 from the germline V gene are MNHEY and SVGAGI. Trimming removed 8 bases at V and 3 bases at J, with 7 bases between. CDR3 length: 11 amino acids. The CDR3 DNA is TGTGCCAGCGTACGGGACTATGGCTACACCTTC. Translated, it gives CASVRDYGYTF.

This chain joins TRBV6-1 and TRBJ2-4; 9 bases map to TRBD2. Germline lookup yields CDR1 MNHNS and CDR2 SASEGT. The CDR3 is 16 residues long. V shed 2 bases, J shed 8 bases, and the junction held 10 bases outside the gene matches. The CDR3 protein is CASSESLAGSTHIQYF. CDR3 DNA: TGTGCCAGCAGTGAAAGCCTAGCGGGATCCACCCACATTCAGTACTTC.

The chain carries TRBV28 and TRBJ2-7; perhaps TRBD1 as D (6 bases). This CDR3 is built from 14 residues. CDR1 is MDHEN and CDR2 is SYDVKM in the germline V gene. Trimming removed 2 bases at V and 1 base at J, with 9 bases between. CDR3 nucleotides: TGTGCCAGCAGTTTAGGGGGCGGTTCCTACGAGCAGTACTTC. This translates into CASSLGGGSYEQYF.

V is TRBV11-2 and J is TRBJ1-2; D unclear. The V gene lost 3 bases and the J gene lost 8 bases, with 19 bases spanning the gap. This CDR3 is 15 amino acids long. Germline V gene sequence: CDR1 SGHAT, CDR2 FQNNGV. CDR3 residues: CASSLARRSGGGYTF. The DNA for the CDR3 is TGTGCCAGCAGCTTGGCGCGGCGGTCCGGAGGCGGCTACACCTTC.

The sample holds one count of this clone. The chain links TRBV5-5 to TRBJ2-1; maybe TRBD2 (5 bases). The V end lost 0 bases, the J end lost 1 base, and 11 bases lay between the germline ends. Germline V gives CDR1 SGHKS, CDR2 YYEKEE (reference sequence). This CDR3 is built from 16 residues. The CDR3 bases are TGTGCCAGCAGCTTGGAGCCCGGGATTTCCTACAATGAGCAGTTCTTC. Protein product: CASSLEPGISYNEQFF. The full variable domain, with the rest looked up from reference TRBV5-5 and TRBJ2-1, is DAGVTQSPTHLIKTRGQQVTLRCSPISGHKSVSWYQQVLGQGPQFIFQYYEKEERGRGNFPDRFSARQFPNYSSELNVNALLLGDSALYLCASSLEPGISYNEQFFGPGTRLTVL.

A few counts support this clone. The CDR3 protein is CASSLETGRGAEAFF. CDR3 in DNA: TGCGCCAGCAGCCTAGAGACAGGTCGGGGCGCTGAAGCTTTCTTT. The genes are TRBV5-1 and TRBJ1-1; D may be TRBD1 (6 bases). This CDR3 region has 15 residues. V lost 4 bases and J 6 bases, leaving 19 bases between the germline ends. Germline CDR1 SGHRS, CDR2 YFSETQ.

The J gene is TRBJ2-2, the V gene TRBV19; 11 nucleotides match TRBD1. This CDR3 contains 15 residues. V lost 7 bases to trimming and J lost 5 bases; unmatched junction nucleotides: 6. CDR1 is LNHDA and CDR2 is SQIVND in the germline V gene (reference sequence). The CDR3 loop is CASTTGTGGTGELFF. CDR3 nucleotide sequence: TGTGCCAGTACTACCGGGACAGGGGGGACCGGGGAGCTGTTTTTT.

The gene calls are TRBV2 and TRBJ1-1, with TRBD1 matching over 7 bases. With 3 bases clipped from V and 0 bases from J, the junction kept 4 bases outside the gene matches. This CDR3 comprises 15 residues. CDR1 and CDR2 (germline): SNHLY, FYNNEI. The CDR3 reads CASSEEGQMNTEAFF. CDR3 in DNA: TGTGCCAGCAGTGAGGAGGGACAGATGAACACTGAAGCTTTCTTT.

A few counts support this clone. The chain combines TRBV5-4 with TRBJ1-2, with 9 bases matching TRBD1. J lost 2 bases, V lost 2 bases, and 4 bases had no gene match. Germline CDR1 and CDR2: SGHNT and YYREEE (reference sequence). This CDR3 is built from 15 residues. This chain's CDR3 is CASSLRDRANYGYTF. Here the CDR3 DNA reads TGTGCCAGCAGCTTAAGGGACAGGGCAAACTATGGCTACACCTTC.

The CDR3 loop is CASSLGSGEQYF. The CDR3 DNA is TGCGCCAGCAGCTTGGGTTCGGGAGAGCAGTACTTC. The rearrangement uses TRBV5-1 and TRBJ2-7; TRBD2 is a possible D gene (5 bases). In germline, CDR1 is SGHRS, CDR2 YFSETQ. The CDR3 loop spans 12 amino acids. Trimming pared 0 bases from V and 7 bases from J, leaving 8 bases between.

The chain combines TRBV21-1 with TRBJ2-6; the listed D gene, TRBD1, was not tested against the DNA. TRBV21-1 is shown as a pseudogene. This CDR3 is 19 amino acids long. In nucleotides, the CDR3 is TGTGCCAGCAGCAAAGACCCGGGACAGGGGAATTCTGGGGCCAACGTCCTGACTTTC. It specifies CASSKDPGQGNSGANVLTF.

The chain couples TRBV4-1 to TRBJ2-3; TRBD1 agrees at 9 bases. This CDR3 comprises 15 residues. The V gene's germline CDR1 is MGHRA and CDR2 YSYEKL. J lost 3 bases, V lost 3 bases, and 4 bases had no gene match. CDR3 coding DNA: TGCGCCAGCAGCCATTCACAGGGGGCGACAGATACGCAGTATTTT. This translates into CASSHSQGATDTQYF.

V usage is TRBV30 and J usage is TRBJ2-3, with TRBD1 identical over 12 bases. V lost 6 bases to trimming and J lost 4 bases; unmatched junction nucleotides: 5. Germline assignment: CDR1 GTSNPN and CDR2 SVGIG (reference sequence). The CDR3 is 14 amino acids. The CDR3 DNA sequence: TGTGCCTGCCCGGGACAGGGGGCCGCAGATACGCAGTATTTT. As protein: CACPGQGAADTQYF.

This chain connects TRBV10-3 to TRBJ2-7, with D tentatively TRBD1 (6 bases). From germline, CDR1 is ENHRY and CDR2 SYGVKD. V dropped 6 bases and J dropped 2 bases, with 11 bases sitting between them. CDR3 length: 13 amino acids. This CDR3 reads CAIRTDRAYEQYF. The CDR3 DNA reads TGTGCCATCAGAACGGACAGAGCCTACGAGCAGTACTTC.

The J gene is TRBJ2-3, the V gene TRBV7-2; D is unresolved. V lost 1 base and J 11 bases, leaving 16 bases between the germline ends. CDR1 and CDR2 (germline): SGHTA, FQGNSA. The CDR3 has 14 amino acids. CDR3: CASSLGFGSFQQYF. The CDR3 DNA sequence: TGTGCCAGCAGCTTAGGGTTCGGGTCGTTTCAGCAGTATTTT.

The CDR3 loop is CASTQVKTSVGGELFF. CDR3 DNA sequence: TGTGCCAGCACCCAAGTCAAGACTAGCGTAGGCGGGGAGCTGTTTTTT. This rearrangement joins TRBV25-1 to TRBJ2-2; 8 bases align to TRBD2. V shed 7 bases and J 7 bases; nucleotides not matched to a gene: 14. This CDR3 is 16 amino acids long. The germline V gene has CDR1 MGHDK and CDR2 SYGVNS. Supplemented by reference TRBV25-1 and TRBJ2-2, the full variable domain reads EADIYQTPRYLVIGTGKKITLECSQTMGHDKMYWYQQDPGMELHLIHYSYGVNSTEKGDLSSESTVSRIRTEHFPLTLESARPSHTSQYLCASTQVKTSVGGELFFGEGSRLTVL.

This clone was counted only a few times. CDR3 in amino acids: CASSPREGRGGYTF. CDR3 DNA: TGTGCCAGCTCACCCCGGGAGGGGAGAGGAGGCTACACCTTC. The chain combines TRBV18 with TRBJ1-2; a possible D gene is TRBD1 (5 bases). Trimming removed 3 bases at V and 8 bases at J, with 16 bases between. CDR1 and CDR2 (germline): KGHSH, LQKENI. CDR3 size: 14 residues.

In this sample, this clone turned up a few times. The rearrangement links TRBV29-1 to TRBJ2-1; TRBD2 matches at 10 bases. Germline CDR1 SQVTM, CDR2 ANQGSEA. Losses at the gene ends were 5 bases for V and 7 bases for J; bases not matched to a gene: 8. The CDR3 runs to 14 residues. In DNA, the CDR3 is TGCAGCGTTCTCCTAGCGGGAGCTGGGAATGAGCAGTTCTTC. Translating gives CSVLLAGAGNEQFF.

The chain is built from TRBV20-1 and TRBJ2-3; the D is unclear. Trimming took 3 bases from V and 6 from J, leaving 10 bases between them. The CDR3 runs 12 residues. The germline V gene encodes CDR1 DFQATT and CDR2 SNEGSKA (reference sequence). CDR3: CSASDAADTQYF. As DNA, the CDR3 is TGCAGTGCTAGTGATGCAGCGGATACGCAGTATTTT.

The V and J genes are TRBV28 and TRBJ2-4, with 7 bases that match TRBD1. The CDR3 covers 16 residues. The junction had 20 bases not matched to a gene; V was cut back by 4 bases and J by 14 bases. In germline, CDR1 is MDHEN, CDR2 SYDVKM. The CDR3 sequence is CASSSATGARPVNEYF. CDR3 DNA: TGTGCCAGCAGTTCAGCCACAGGGGCTAGACCGGTCAACGAGTACTTC.

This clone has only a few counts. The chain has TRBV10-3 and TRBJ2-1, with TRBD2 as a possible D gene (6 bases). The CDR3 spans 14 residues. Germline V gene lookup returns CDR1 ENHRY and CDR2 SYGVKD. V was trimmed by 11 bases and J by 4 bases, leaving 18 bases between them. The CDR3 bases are TGTGCCGCCCAAGGGAGGCCTGGATACAATGAGCAGTTCTTC. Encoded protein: CAAQGRPGYNEQFF.

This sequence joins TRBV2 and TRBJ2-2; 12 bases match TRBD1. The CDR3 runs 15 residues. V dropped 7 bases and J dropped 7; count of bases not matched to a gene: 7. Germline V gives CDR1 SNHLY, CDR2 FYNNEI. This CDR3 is CASKAGTGGFGELFF. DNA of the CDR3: TGTGCCAGCAAGGCCGGGACAGGGGGCTTCGGGGAGCTGTTTTTT.

The CDR3 nucleotides are TGCAGCGTTTACGGTGTCTATGGCTACACCTTC. Translating gives CSVYGVYGYTF. The chain carries TRBV29-1 and TRBJ1-2; no definite D call. The CDR3 runs 11 residues. Germline V gene sequence: CDR1 SQVTM, CDR2 ANQGSEA. Between the trimmed V and J ends, which lost 5 bases and 4 bases, there was a span of 8 bases.

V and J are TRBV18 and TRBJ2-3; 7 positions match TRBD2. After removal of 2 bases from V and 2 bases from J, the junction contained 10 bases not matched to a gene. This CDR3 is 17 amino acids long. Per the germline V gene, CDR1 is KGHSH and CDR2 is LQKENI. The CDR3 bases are TGTGCCAGCTCACCAACCTCCCGAGCGGGGTACACAGATACGCAGTATTTT. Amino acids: CASSPTSRAGYTDTQYF.

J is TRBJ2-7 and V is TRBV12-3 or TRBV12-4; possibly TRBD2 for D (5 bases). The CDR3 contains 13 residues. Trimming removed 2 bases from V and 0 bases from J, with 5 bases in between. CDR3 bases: TGTGCCAGCAGTTTAAGCGGCTCCTACGAGCAGTACTTC. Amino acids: CASSLSGSYEQYF.

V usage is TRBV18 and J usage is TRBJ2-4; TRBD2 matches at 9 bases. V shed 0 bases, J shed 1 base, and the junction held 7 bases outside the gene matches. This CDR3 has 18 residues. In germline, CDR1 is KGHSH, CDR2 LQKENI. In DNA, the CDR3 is TGTGCCAGCTCACCACCGGCCCTAGCGGGAAGGGCCAAAAACATTCAGTACTTC. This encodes CASSPPALAGRAKNIQYF. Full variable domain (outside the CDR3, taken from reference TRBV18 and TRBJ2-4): NAGVMQNPRHLVRRRGQEARLRCSPMKGHSHVYWYRQLPEEGLKFMVYLQKENIIDESGMPKERFSAEFPKEGPSILRIQQVVRGDSAAYFCASSPPALAGRAKNIQYFGAGTRLSVL.

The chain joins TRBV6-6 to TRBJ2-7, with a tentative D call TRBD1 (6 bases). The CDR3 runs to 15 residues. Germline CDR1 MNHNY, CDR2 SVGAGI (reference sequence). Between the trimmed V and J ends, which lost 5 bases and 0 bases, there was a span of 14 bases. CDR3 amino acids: CASSTLQGSSYEQYF. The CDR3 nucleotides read TGTGCCAGCAGTACCCTACAGGGTAGCTCCTACGAGCAGTACTTC.

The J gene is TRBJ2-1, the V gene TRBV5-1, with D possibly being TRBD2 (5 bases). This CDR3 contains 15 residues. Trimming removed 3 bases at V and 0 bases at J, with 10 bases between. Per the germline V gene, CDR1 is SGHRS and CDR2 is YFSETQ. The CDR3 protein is CASSSDGGSYNEQFF. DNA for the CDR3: TGCGCCAGCAGCTCGGACGGAGGCTCCTACAATGAGCAGTTCTTC.

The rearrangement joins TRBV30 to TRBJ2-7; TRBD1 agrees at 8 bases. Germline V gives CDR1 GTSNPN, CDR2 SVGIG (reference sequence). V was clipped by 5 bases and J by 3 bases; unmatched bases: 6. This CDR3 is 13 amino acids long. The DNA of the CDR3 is TGTGCCTGGGGACAGGGTGGTGGCTACGAGCAGTACTTC. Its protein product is CAWGQGGGYEQYF.

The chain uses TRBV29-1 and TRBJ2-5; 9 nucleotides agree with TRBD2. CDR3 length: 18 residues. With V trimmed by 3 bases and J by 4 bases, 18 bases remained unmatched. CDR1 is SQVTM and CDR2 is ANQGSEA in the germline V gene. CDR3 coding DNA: TGCAGCGTTGACCCCTTAGACGCGGGAGGGGGATCCGGAGAGACCCAGTACTTC. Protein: CSVDPLDAGGGSGETQYF.